This note documents a single T cell receptor beta chain sequence. The target antigen is unknown. The sample is drawn from a study of shared clonotypes between healthy human individuals. General study findings and limits: Expectations were that clonotype sharing among donors would be affected by sequencing depth.

Splitting of each subset's genomic DNA was done evenly across several immunoSEQ plates. Every unsorted PBMC PCR replicate was loaded with roughly 0.3 ug DNA, roughly 30,000 T cell genomes. The data were produced by immunoSEQ multiplex PCR, yet TCRdb's version contains in-frame clones alone and is incomplete. The sample consists of approximately 500,000 clones, approximately 85% of them appearing once. Trimming took off 11 bases at V and 2 bases at J, with 8 bases between the two ends. The CDR3 totals 11 residues. Germline assignment: CDR1 SEHNR and CDR2 FQNEAQ (reference sequence). The genes are TRBV7-9 and TRBJ2-3; D uncertain. The sequenced sample consisted of PBMCs. The receptor was isolated from a middle-aged woman in good health. Some clones in this sample may be carry-over from other donors' samples. The CDR3 nucleotides are TGTGCCGGCCTCACCACAGATACGCAGTATTTT. Its translation: CAGLTTDTQYF.